This TCR beta chain was recorded in a study of human CD8 memory T cell subsets. Study-wide points: Precursor exhausted T cells appeared less diverse than stem-like memory T cells according to Chao1 estimates. Both stem-like memory T cells and precursor exhausted T cells showed comparably high diversity, which set them apart from effector memory cells.

Preparation of the TCR beta libraries relied on UMI-labeled 5' RACE. TCRdb re-called the 5' RACE reads; one entry per CDR3 protein, DNA not given. This sample lists about 5,600 distinct CDR3 sequences; its ten largest clones have about 30%. On this clonotype: Antigen specificity is unknown.

Germline CDR1 reads SEHNR; CDR2 reads FQNEAQ (reference sequence). The CDR3 has 14 amino acids. PBMC were obtained from the buffy coats of healthy donors. The study used negative magnetic separation to enrich total CD8+ T cells. Material for sequencing was CD8+ effector memory T cells (TEM) sorted from PBMCs. Sample subset: effector memory CD8 T cells, CCR7- CD45RO+ CD95+. V is TRBV7-9 and J is TRBJ2-7; TCRdb reports TRBD1, a call that lacks DNA to check it against. This TCR was sampled from a human donor in good health. CDR3 loop: CASSLGGVPHEQYF.